Shown below are 12 T cell receptor beta chains from a single sample sequenced in a study of T-cell reconstitution after alpha-beta-depleted transplantation in children. Unique molecular identifiers were incorporated into the prepared TCRbeta library. TCRdb reprocessed the PCR reads via MiXCR and lists one record per CDR3 protein. This sample has 500,000 to 650,000 distinct CDR3 sequences, with 10% to 12% found just once. Sequenced here: PBMCs, mostly from graft donor cells, sampled 180 days after TCRalphabeta/CD19-depleted stem cell transplant. All receptors derive from a female patient aged 2-10 years who had a stem cell transplant for aplastic anemia, so the T cells may come from the graft donor.

In this sample, this clonotype turned up a few times. The CDR3 protein is CASSLSNRPYEQYV. The CDR3 region has the DNA TGTGCCAGCAGCTTATCTAACAGGCCCTACGAGCAGTACGTC. The chain combines TRBV7-9 with TRBJ2-7; D is perhaps TRBD1 (5 bases). CDR3 length: 14 residues. The germline V gene encodes CDR1 SEHNR and CDR2 FQNEAQ (reference sequence). The V end lost 2 bases, the J end lost 2 bases, and 10 bases lay between the germline ends.

This clonotype was counted once. The chain recombines TRBV4-2 with TRBJ2-7, with D possibly TRBD2 on 7 matching bases. V was trimmed by 4 bases and J by 3 bases, leaving 19 bases between them. Germline CDR1 and CDR2: LGHNA and YNFKEQ. The CDR3 is made up of 16 amino acids. This chain's CDR3 is CASSLGSGTIYYEQYF. In nucleotides, the CDR3 is TGTGCCAGCAGCCTAGGCAGCGGGACAATATACTACGAGCAGTACTTC.

This clonotype was seen repeatedly, ten times or more. The gene calls are TRBV12-3 or TRBV12-4 and TRBJ2-7; 14 nucleotides align to TRBD2. J gave up 2 bases and V 6 bases, and 6 bases lay outside the gene matches. The CDR3 consists of 16 residues. The chain's CDR3 is CASSRWTSGRTYEQYV. The DNA of the CDR3 is TGTGCCAGCAGCCGGTGGACTAGCGGGAGGACCTACGAGCAGTACGTC.

V usage is TRBV7-9 and J usage is TRBJ2-7; TRBD2 matches at 8 bases. Germline CDR1 reads SEHNR; CDR2 reads FQNEAQ (reference sequence). This CDR3 has 14 amino acids. Unmatched junction bases numbered 5, after V lost 1 base and J lost 6 bases. The chain's CDR3 is CASSLGAGVGEQYV. The DNA of the CDR3 is TGTGCCAGCAGCTTAGGAGCGGGAGTTGGCGAGCAGTACGTC.

V is TRBV7-2 and J is TRBJ1-3, with no clear D. Germline assignment: CDR1 SGHTA and CDR2 FQGNSA. The CDR3 extends over 14 amino acids. With 5 bases removed from V and 0 bases from J, the gap between germline ends came to 8 bases. The CDR3 protein is CASSASISGNTIYF. As DNA, the CDR3 is TGTGCCAGCAGCGCCAGTATCTCTGGAAACACCATATATTTT. Using reference TRBV7-2 and TRBJ1-3 for the parts outside the CDR3, the full variable domain is GAGVSQSPSNKVTEKGKDVELRCDPISGHTALYWYRQSLGQGLEFLIYFQGNSAPDKSGLPSDRFSAERTGGSVSTLTIQRTQQEDSAVYLCASSASISGNTIYFGEGSWLTVV.

The chain is built from TRBV4-3 and TRBJ2-3, with 8 bases that match TRBD2. This CDR3 has 16 amino acids. CDR1 is LGHNA, CDR2 YSLEER, per germline. Losses at the gene ends were 2 bases for V and 3 bases for J; bases not matched to a gene: 7. DNA of the CDR3: TGCGCCAGCAGCCAACGGGGCGGGAGGAGAACAGATACGCAGTATTTT. It specifies CASSQRGGRRTDTQYF.

This clonotype was observed many times. This chain links TRBV5-1 with TRBJ2-2; 8 nucleotides line up with TRBD2. There are 16 residues in the CDR3. V was clipped by 6 bases and J by 8 bases; unmatched bases: 15. Germline lookup yields CDR1 SGHRS and CDR2 YFSETQ. CDR3 sequence reads: CASKFQAGVKSGELFF. As DNA, the CDR3 is TGCGCCAGCAAGTTCCAAGCGGGAGTAAAGTCGGGGGAGCTGTTTTTT.

In its sample, this clonotype was seen a few times. The chain is built from TRBV4-1 and TRBJ1-3, with TRBD1 matching 10 bases. Per the germline V gene, CDR1 is MGHRA and CDR2 is YSYEKL. The V segment lost 3 bases and the J segment 7 bases; nucleotides outside the gene matches: 12. The CDR3 sequence is 17 residues long. DNA for the CDR3: TGCGCCAGCAGCCATGTAAGGGACAGGGGATGGCGTAACACCATATATTTT. This sequence encodes CASSHVRDRGWRNTIYF.

This clonotype was counted only a few times. The chain carries TRBV25-1 and TRBJ2-7; D possibly corresponds to TRBD2 (5 bases). The germline V gene encodes CDR1 MGHDK and CDR2 SYGVNS. The CDR3 covers 14 residues. V was trimmed by 5 bases and J by 3 bases, leaving 14 bases between them. DNA of the CDR3: TGTGCCAGCAGTCGTTCGGGGAACTACTACGAGCAGTACTTC. It translates to CASSRSGNYYEQYF.

The genes are TRBV20-1 and TRBJ1-3; D not certain. V was shortened by 1 base and J by 8 bases, with 15 bases between the two germline ends. This CDR3 is 14 amino acids long. CDR1 DFQATT and CDR2 SNEGSKA come from the germline V gene (reference sequence). The CDR3 here is CSARGNGRLHTIYF. The CDR3 DNA is TGCAGTGCTAGAGGAAATGGCAGGCTTCACACCATATATTTT.

The CDR3 loop is CASSLVVSGSEQYV. The CDR3 DNA sequence: TGTGCCAGCAGCTTAGTTGTAAGCGGATCCGAGCAGTACGTC. V usage is TRBV7-2 and J usage is TRBJ2-7; the D gene is possibly TRBD2 (5 bases). The CDR3 is made up of 14 amino acids. The germline V gene has CDR1 SGHTA and CDR2 FQGNSA. V dropped 1 base and J dropped 6 bases, with 13 bases sitting between them.

This chain connects TRBV24-1 to TRBJ2-1; D possibly corresponds to TRBD1 (7 bases). V lost 0 bases and J 5 bases, leaving 19 bases between the germline ends. Per the germline V gene, CDR1 is KGHDR and CDR2 is SFDVKD. This CDR3 has 18 amino acids. The CDR3 region is CATSDLQGGNDRDNEQFF. As DNA, the CDR3 is TGTGCCACCAGTGATTTGCAGGGCGGGAACGACAGGGACAATGAGCAGTTCTTC.